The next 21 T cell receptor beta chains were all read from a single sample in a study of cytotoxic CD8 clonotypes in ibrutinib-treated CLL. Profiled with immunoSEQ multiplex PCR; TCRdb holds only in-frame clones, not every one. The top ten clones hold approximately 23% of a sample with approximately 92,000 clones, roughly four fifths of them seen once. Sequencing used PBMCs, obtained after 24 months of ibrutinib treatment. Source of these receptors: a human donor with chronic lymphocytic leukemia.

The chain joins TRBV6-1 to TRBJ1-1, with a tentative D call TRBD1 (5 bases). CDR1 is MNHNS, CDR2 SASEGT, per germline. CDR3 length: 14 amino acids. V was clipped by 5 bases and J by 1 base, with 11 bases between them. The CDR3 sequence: CASSLQGQNTEAFF. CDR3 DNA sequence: TGTGCCAGCAGTCTACAAGGACAGAACACTGAAGCTTTCTTT.

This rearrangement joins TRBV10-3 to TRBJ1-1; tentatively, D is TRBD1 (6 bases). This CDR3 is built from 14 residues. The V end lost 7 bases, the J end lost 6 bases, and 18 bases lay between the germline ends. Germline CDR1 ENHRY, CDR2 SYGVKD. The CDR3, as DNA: TGTGCCATCATGAGGGGGGGAAGGGACCCTGAAGCTTTCTTT. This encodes CAIMRGGRDPEAFF.

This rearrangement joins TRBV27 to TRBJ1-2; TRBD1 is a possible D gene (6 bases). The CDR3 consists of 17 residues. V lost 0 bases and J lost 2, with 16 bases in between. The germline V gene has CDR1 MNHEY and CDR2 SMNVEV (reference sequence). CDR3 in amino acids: CASSLSGGARLNYGYTF. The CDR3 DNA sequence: TGTGCCAGCAGTTTATCGGGGGGGGCCAGATTAAACTATGGCTACACCTTC.

The CDR3 region is CSVVRGTGELFF. CDR3 nucleotide sequence: TGCAGCGTTGTAAGGGGCACCGGGGAGCTGTTTTTT. This sequence joins TRBV29-1 and TRBJ2-2; TRBD1 might be the D (5 bases). V lost 4 bases and J 4 bases, leaving 7 bases between the germline ends. Germline-derived CDR1 and CDR2 are SQVTM and ANQGSEA. The CDR3 covers 12 residues.

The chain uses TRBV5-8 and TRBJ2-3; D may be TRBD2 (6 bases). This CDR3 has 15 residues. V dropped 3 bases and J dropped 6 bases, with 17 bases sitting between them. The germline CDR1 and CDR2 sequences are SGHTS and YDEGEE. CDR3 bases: TGTGCCAGCAGCTACGGGGCCTCTAGCGAGGATACGCAGTATTTT. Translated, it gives CASSYGASSEDTQYF.

The CDR3 is CASSLVGGSNTEAFF. The CDR3 DNA is TGTGCCAGCAGCTTAGTTGGGGGATCGAACACTGAAGCTTTCTTT. The chain has TRBV7-9 and TRBJ1-1, with D possibly being TRBD1 (5 bases). In germline, CDR1 is SEHNR, CDR2 FQNEAQ (reference sequence). The ends were cut back, 1 base at V and 1 base at J, with 10 bases in the middle. The CDR3 totals 15 residues. Based on the CDR3 plus reference TRBV7-9 and TRBJ1-1, the full variable domain is DTGVSQNPRHKITKRGQNVTFRCDPISEHNRLYWYRQTLGQGPEFLTYFQNEAQLEKSRLLSDRFSAERPKGSFSTLEIQRTEQGDSAMYLCASSLVGGSNTEAFFGQGTRLTVV.

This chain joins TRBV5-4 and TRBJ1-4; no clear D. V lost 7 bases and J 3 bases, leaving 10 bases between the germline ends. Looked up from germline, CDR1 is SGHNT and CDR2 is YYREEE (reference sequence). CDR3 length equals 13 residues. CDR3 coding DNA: TGTGCCAGCGGACCCGCGGCTAATGAAAAACTGTTTTTT. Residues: CASGPAANEKLFF.

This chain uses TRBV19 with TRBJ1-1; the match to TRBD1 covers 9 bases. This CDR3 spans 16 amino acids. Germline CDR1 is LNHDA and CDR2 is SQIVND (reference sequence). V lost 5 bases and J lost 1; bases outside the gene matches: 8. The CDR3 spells CASSGDREGKNTEAFF. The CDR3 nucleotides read TGTGCCAGTAGTGGGGACAGGGAGGGTAAGAACACTGAAGCTTTCTTT.

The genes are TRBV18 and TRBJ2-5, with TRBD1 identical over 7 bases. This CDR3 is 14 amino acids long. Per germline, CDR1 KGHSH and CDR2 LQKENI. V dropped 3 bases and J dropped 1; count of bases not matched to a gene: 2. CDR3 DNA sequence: TGTGCCAGCTCACCTGGACAGGTCCAAGAGACCCAGTACTTC. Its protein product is CASSPGQVQETQYF.

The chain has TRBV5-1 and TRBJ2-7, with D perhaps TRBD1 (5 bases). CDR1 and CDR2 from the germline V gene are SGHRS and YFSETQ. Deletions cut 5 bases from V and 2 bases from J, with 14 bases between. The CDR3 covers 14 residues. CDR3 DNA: TGCGCCAGCAGACAAGGGGCAGTAACCTACGAGCAGTACTTC. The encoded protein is CASRQGAVTYEQYF.

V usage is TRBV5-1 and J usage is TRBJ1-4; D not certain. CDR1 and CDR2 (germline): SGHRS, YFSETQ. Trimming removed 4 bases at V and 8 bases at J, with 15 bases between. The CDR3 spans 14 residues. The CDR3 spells CASSPRDKVEKLFF. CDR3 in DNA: TGCGCCAGCAGCCCCCGGGATAAAGTCGAAAAACTGTTTTTT.

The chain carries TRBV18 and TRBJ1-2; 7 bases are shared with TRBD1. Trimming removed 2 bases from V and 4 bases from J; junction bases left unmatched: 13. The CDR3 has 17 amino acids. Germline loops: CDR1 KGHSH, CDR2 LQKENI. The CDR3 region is CASSPSSSGQAAYGYTF. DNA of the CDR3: TGTGCCAGCTCACCATCATCGAGCGGACAGGCAGCCTATGGCTACACCTTC.

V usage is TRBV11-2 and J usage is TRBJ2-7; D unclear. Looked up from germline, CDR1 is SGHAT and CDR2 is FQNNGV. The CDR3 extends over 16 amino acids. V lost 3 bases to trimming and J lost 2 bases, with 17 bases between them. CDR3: CASSFPPPMTTYEQYF. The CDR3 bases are TGTGCCAGCAGCTTTCCCCCTCCGATGACAACCTACGAGCAGTACTTC.

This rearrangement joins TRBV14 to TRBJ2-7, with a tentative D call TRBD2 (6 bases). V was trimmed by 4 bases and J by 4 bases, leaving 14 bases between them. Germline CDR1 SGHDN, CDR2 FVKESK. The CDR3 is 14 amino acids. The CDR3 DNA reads TGTGCCAGCAGCCTAGCGGAAACAAAGTACGAGCAGTACTTC. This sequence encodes CASSLAETKYEQYF. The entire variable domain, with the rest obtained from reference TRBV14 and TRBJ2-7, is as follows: EAGVTQFPSHSVIEKGQTVTLRCDPISGHDNLYWYRRVMGKEIKFLLHFVKESKQDESGMPNNRFLAERTGGTYSTLKVQPAELEDSGVYFCASSLAETKYEQYFGPGTRLTVT.

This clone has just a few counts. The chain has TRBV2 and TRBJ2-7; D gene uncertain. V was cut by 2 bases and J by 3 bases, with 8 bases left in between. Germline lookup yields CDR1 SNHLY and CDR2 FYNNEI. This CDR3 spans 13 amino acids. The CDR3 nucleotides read TGTGCCAGCAGTGAACGCCGCCTCTACGAGCAGTACTTC. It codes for CASSERRLYEQYF.

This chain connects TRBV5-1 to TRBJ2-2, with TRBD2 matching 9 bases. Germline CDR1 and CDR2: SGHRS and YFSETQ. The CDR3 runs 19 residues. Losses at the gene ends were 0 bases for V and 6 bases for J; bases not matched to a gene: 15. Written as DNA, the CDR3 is TGCGCCAGCAGCTTGGCGGGCAGTAGCGGGAGAAGGGGGCCCGGGGAGCTGTTTTTT. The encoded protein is CASSLAGSSGRRGPGELFF.

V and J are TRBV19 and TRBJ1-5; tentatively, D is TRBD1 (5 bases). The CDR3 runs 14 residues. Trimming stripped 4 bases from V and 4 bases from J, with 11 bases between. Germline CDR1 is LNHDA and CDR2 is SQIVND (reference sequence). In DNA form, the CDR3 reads TGTGCCAGTAGTACAGGGTCCTCTAATCAGCCCCAGCATTTT. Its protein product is CASSTGSSNQPQHF.

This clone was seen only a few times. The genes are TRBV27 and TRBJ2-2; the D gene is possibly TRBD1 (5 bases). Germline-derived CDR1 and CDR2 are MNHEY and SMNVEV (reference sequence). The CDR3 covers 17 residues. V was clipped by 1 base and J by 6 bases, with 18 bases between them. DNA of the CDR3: TGTGCCAGCAGTTTATTGGCAAGGGGCATAAGTTCCGGGGAGCTGTTTTTT. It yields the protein CASSLLARGISSGELFF.

Written as DNA, the CDR3 is TGTGCCAGCAGCTCACAGCTACCATGGGGACACGCCGGTTCACCCCTCCACTTT. Encoded protein: CASSSQLPWGHAGSPLHF. The chain employs TRBV7-8 and TRBJ1-6; maybe TRBD1 (6 bases). This CDR3 comprises 18 residues. Looked up from germline, CDR1 is SGHVS and CDR2 is FQNEAQ. V shed 4 bases and J shed 9 bases, with 25 bases lying between them.

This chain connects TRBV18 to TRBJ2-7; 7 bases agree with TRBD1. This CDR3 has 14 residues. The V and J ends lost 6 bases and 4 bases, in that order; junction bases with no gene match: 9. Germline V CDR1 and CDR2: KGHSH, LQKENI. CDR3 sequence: CASSPTGFGYEQYF. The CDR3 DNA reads TGTGCCAGCTCGCCGACAGGGTTCGGGTACGAGCAGTACTTC. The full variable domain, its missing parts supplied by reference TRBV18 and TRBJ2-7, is NAGVMQNPRHLVRRRGQEARLRCSPMKGHSHVYWYRQLPEEGLKFMVYLQKENIIDESGMPKERFSAEFPKEGPSILRIQQVVRGDSAAYFCASSPTGFGYEQYFGPGTRLTVT.

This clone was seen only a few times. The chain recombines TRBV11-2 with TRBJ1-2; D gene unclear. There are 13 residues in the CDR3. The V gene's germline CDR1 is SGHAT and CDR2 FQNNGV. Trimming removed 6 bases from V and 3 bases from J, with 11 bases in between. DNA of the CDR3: TGTGCCAGCAGACCTGGCAGCTACTATGGCTACACCTTC. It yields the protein CASRPGSYYGYTF.